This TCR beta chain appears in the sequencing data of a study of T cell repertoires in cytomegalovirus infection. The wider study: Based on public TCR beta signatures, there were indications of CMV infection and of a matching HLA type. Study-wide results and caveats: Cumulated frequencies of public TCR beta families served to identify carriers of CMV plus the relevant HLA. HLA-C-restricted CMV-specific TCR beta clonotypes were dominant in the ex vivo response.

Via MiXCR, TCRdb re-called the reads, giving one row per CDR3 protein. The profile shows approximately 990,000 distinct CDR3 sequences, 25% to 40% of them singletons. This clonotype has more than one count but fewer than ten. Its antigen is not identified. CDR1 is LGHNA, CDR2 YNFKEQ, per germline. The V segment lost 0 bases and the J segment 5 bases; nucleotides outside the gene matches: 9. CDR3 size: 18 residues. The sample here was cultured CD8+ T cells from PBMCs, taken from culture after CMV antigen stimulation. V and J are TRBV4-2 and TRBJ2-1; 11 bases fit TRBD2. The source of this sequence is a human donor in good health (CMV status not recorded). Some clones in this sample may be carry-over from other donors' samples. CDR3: CASSQDGLAGGRDNEQFF. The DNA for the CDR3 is TGTGCCAGCAGCCAAGATGGGCTAGCGGGGGGACGGGACAATGAGCAGTTCTTC.